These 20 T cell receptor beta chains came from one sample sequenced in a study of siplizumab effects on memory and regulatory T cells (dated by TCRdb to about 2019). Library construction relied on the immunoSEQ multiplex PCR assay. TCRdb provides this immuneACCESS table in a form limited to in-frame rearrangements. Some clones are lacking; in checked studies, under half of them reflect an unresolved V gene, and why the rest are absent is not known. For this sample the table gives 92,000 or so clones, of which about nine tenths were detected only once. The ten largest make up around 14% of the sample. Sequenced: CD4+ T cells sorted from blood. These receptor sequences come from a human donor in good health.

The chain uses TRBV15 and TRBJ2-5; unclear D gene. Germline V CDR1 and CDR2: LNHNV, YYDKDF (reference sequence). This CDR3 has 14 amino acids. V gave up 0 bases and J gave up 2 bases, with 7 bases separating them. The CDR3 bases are TGTGCCACCAGCAGAGATCTGGTGCAAGAGACCCAGTACTTC. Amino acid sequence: CATSRDLVQETQYF.

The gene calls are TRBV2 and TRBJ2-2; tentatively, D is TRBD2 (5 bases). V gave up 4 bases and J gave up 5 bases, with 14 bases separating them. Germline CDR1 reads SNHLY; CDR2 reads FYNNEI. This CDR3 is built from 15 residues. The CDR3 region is CASSVFGVGTGELFF. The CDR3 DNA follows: TGTGCCAGCAGTGTGTTCGGGGTCGGGACCGGGGAGCTGTTTTTT.

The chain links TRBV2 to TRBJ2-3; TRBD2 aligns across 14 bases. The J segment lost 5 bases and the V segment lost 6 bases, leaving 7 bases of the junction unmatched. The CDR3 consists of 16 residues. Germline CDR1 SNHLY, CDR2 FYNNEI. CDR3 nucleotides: TGTGCCAGCAGCAGGACTAGCGGGAGGACAATAGATACGCAGTATTTT. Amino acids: CASSRTSGRTIDTQYF. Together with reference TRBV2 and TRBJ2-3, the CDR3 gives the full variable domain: EPEVTQTPSHQVTQMGQEVILRCVPISNHLYFYWYRQILGQKVEFLVSFYNNEISEKSEIFDDQFSVERPDGSNFTLKIRSTKLEDSAMYFCASSRTSGRTIDTQYFGPGTRLTVL.

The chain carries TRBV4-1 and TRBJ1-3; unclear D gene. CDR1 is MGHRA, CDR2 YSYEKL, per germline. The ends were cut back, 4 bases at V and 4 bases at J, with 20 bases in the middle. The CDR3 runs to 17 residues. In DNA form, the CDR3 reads TGCGCCAGCAGCCGCGGCGGGATAGTAAGATTGGGAAACACCATATATTTT. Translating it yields CASSRGGIVRLGNTIYF.

CDR3 loop: CASSNRHGLIQETQYF. CDR3 sequence (DNA): TGTGCCAGTAGTAATCGCCATGGACTAATCCAAGAGACCCAGTACTTC. The V call is TRBV19, the J call TRBJ2-5; D is possibly TRBD2 (6 bases). The germline gives CDR1 LNHDA, CDR2 SQIVND (reference sequence). Trimming left V 4 bases short and J 1 base short, with 16 bases between. The CDR3 has 16 amino acids.

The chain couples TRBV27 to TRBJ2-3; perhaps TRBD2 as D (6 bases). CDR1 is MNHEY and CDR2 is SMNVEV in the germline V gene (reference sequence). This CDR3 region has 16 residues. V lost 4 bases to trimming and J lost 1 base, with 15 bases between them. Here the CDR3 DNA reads TGTGCCAGCAGTTCCCCCGGGAGCCTACGCACAGATACGCAGTATTTT. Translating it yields CASSSPGSLRTDTQYF.

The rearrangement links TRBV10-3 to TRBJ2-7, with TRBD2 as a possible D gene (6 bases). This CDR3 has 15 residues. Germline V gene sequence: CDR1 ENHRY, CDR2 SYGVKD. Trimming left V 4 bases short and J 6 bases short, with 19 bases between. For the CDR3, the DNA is TGTGCCATCAGTGGAAACGGGGGTCCCCAGGGCGAGCAGTACTTC. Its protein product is CAISGNGGPQGEQYF.

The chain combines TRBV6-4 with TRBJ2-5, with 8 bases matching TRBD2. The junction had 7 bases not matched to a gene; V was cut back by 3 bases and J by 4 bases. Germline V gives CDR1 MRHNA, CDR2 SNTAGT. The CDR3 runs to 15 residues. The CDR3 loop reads CASSETGTRRETQYF. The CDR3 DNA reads TGTGCCAGCAGTGAGACCGGGACTAGGCGAGAGACCCAGTACTTC.

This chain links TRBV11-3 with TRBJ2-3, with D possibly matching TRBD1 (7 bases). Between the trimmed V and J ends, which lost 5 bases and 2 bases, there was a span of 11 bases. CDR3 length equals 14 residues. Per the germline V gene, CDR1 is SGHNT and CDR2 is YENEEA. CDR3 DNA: TGTGCCAGCAGCCGCGGGACAGCCACAGATACGCAGTATTTT. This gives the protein CASSRGTATDTQYF.

For the CDR3, the DNA is TGCGCCAGCAGCTTGGACGGGGACCCGGGGCGAAACACCATATATTTT. This translates into CASSLDGDPGRNTIYF. The chain employs TRBV5-1 and TRBJ1-3; the D gene is possibly TRBD1 (5 bases). V was trimmed by 0 bases and J by 5 bases, leaving 15 bases between them. CDR3 length: 16 amino acids. Germline V gene sequence: CDR1 SGHRS, CDR2 YFSETQ.

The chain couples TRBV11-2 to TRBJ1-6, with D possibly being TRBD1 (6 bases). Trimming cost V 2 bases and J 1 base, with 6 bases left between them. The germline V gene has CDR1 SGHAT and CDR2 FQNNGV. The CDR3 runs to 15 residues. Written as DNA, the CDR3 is TGTGCCAGCAGCTTAAGGGGGTCCTATAATTCACCCCTCCACTTT. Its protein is CASSLRGSYNSPLHF.

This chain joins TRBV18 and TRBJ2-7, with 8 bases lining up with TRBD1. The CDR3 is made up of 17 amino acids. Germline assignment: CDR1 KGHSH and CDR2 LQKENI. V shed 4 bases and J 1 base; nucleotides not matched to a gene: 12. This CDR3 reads CASSQGAGGMGSYEQYF. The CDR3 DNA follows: TGTGCCAGCTCACAGGGCGCAGGGGGCATGGGATCCTACGAGCAGTACTTC.

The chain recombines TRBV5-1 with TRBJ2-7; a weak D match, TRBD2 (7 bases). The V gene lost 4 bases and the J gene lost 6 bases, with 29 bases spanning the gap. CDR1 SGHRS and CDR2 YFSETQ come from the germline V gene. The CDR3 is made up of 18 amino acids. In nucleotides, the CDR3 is TGCGCCAGCAGCCAACGGTTCTCCTCGGGGGGCGTTCAACGCGAGCAGTACTTC. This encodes CASSQRFSSGGVQREQYF.

CDR3 DNA: TGCGCCAGCAGCCGGGGGTGGGAGACTAGCTCCTACGAGCAGTACTTC. Its translation: CASSRGWETSSYEQYF. The chain recombines TRBV5-1 with TRBJ2-7; maybe TRBD2 (6 bases). The CDR3 has 16 residues. Trimming shortened V by 4 bases and J by 0 bases, and 17 bases separated the two germline ends. Germline CDR1 is SGHRS and CDR2 is YFSETQ.

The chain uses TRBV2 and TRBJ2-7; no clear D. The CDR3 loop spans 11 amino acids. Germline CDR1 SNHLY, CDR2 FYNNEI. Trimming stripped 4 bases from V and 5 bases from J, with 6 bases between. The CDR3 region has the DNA TGTGCCAGCAGTGTTACTCACGAGCAGTACTTC. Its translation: CASSVTHEQYF.

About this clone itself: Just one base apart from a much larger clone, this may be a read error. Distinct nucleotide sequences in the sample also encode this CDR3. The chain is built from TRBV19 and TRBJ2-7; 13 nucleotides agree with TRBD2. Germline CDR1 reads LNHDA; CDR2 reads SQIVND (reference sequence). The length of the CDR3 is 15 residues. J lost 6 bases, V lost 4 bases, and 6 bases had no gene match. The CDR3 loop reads CASSTTSGRSGEQYF. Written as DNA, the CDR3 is TGTGCCAGTAGTACGACTAGCGGGAGGTCCGGCGAGCAGTACTTC.

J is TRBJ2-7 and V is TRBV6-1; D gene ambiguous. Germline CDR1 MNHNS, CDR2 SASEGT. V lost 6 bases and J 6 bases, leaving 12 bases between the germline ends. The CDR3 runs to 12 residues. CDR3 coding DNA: TGTGCCAGCAGCCTGGGAAGAACCGAGCAGTACTTC. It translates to CASSLGRTEQYF.

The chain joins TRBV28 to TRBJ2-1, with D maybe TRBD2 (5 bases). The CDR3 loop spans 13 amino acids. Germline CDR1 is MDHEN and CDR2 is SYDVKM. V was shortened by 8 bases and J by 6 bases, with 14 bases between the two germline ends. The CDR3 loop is CASGRPLGNEQFF. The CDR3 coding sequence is TGTGCCAGCGGGCGACCACTAGGCAATGAGCAGTTCTTC.

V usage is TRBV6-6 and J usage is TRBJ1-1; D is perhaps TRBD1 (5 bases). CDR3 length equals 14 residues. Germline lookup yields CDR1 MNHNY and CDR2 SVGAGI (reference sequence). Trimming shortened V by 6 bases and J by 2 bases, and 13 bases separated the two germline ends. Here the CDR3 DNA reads TGTGCCAGCAGAACGGGGCCTACCAACACTGAAGCTTTCTTT. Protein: CASRTGPTNTEAFF.

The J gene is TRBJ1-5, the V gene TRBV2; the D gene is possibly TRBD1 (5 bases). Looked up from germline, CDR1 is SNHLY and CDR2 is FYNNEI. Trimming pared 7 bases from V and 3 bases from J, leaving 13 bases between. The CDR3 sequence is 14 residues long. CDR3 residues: CASTPRGSNQPQHF. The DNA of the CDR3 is TGTGCCAGCACCCCCCGGGGGTCCAATCAGCCCCAGCATTTT. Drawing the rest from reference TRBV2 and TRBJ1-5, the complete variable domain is EPEVTQTPSHQVTQMGQEVILRCVPISNHLYFYWYRQILGQKVEFLVSFYNNEISEKSEIFDDQFSVERPDGSNFTLKIRSTKLEDSAMYFCASTPRGSNQPQHFGDGTRLSIL.